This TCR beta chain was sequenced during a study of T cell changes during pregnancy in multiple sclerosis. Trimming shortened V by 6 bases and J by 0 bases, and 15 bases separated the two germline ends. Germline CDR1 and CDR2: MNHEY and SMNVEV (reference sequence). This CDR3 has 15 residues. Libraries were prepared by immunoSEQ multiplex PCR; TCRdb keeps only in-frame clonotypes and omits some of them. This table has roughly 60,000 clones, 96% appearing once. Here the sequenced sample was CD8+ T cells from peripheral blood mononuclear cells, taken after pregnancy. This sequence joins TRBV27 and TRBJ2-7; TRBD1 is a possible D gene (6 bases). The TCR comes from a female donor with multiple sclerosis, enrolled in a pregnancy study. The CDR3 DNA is TGTGCCAGCAGCGACCCCTTAGGGGGCTCCTACGAGCAGTACTTC. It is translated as CASSDPLGGSYEQYF.